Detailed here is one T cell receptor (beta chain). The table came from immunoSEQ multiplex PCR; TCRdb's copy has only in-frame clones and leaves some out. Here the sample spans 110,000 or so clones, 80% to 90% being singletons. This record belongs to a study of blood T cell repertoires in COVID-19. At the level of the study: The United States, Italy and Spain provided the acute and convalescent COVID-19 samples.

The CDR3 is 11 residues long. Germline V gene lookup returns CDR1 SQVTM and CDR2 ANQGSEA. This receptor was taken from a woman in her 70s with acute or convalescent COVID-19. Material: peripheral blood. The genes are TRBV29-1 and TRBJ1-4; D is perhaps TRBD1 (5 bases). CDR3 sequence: CSGAQNEKLFF. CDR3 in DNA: TGCAGTGGGGCGCAGAATGAAAAACTGTTTTTT.